The 10 T cell receptor beta chains given below trace back to one sample, sequenced in a study of CD8 T cells in ankylosing spondylitis. The study's findings and limits: Seemingly distinctive of ankylosing spondylitis blood was a TCR beta motif formed by eight highly homologous variants.

TCRdb re-analysed the 5' RACE reads in MiXCR, keeping a single row per CDR3 protein. The sample includes 200,000 to 250,000 distinct CDR3 sequences, about 7% of them seen just once. These TCRs' antigens remain unknown. What was sequenced was blood, either unsorted or a sorted T cell fraction (not recorded which). The receptors stem from a male donor with ankylosing spondylitis.

This clonotype was seen at least ten times. This rearrangement joins TRBV27 to TRBJ1-5; D remains ambiguous. Germline lookup yields CDR1 MNHEY and CDR2 SMNVEV (reference sequence). CDR3 length: 13 residues. V dropped 4 bases and J dropped 5 bases, with 9 bases sitting between them. The CDR3 DNA sequence: TGTGCCAGCAGTTACAGTGAAGATCAGCCCCAGCATTTT. Its translation is CASSYSEDQPQHF.

This clonotype turned up a few times. This chain joins TRBV2 and TRBJ2-7, with no clear D. Germline loops: CDR1 SNHLY, CDR2 FYNNEI. Trimming cost V 4 bases and J 1 base, with 14 bases left between them. The CDR3 contains 15 residues. CDR3 in DNA: TGTGCCAGCAGTGCAAGTTCCAACCTTTCCTACGAGCAGTACTTC. The encoded protein is CASSASSNLSYEQYF.

This clonotype has a count of ten or more. This chain links TRBV7-9 with TRBJ1-1; no reliable D call. Trimming pared 8 bases from V and 6 bases from J, leaving 7 bases between. The CDR3 runs 10 residues. CDR1 and CDR2 (germline): SEHNR, FQNEAQ (reference sequence). The CDR3 protein is CASATAEAFF. As DNA, the CDR3 is TGTGCCAGCGCTACCGCTGAAGCTTTCTTT.

In its sample, this clonotype was seen many times. J is TRBJ2-7 and V is TRBV7-9, with D possibly TRBD2 on 5 matching bases. From germline, CDR1 is SEHNR and CDR2 FQNEAQ (reference sequence). V was cut by 4 bases and J by 5 bases, with 12 bases left in between. CDR3 length equals 13 residues. The CDR3 region has the DNA TGTGCCAGCAGCTACTTACTAGACCACGAGCAGTACTTC. Protein sequence: CASSYLLDHEQYF.

This clonotype was found many times. The chain links TRBV29-1 to TRBJ2-3; 7 bases fit TRBD2. This CDR3 spans 14 amino acids. The V gene end was trimmed by 4 bases and the J gene end by 2 bases; junction bases not matched to a gene: 6. CDR1 and CDR2 from the germline V gene are SQVTM and ANQGSEA. The CDR3 DNA reads as TGCAGCGTTGTCCCAGCGGGATTCACAGATACGCAGTATTTT. Translated, it gives CSVVPAGFTDTQYF.

Notes on this clonotype: This may come from a read error, since a much larger clone is one base off. The gene calls are TRBV6-5 and TRBJ2-5; no clear D. Germline V gene sequence: CDR1 MNHEY, CDR2 SVGAGI. The CDR3 consists of 12 residues. The CDR3 reads CASAGAQETQNF. For the CDR3, the DNA is TGTGCCAGCGCCGGAGCTCAAGAGACCCAGAACTTC.

This clonotype was recorded many times. The rearrangement uses TRBV29-1 and TRBJ1-1; tentative D call: TRBD1 (5 bases). Per germline, CDR1 SQVTM and CDR2 ANQGSEA. The ends were cut back, 6 bases at V and 0 bases at J, with 17 bases in the middle. The CDR3 has 15 residues. The CDR3 coding sequence is TGCAGCGTGGCCGGGGCCAGGGTGTTGAACACTGAAGCTTTCTTT. As protein: CSVAGARVLNTEAFF. Full variable domain (rest looked up from reference TRBV29-1 and TRBJ1-1): SAVISQKPSRDICQRGTSLTIQCQVDSQVTMMFWYRQQPGQSLTLIATANQGSEATYESGFVIDKFPISRPNLTFSTLTVSNMSPEDSSIYLCSVAGARVLNTEAFFGQGTRLTVV.

This clonotype was observed a few times. The chain is built from TRBV9 and TRBJ2-7; D assignment may be TRBD1 or TRBD2 (7 bases each). Germline CDR1 and CDR2: SGDLS and YYNGEE. This CDR3 is built from 14 residues. Trimming cost V 3 bases and J 2 bases, with 12 bases left between them. The CDR3 is CASSGGGTAYEQYF. CDR3 nucleotides: TGTGCCAGCAGCGGGGGGGGGACAGCCTACGAGCAGTACTTC.

Ten or more counts support this clonotype. V is TRBV5-1 and J is TRBJ2-5; 8 nucleotides align to TRBD2. The CDR3 loop spans 14 amino acids. J lost 5 bases, V lost 6 bases, and 9 bases had no gene match. Germline V lookup: CDR1 SGHRS, CDR2 YFSETQ. CDR3 in DNA: TGCGCCAGCAAGATAGCGGGGTCCCGGGAGACCCAGTACTTC. It specifies CASKIAGSRETQYF.

The sample holds a few counts of this clonotype. This chain connects TRBV27 to TRBJ2-3; D uncertain. Trimming shortened V by 6 bases and J by 1 base, and 11 bases separated the two germline ends. The CDR3 covers 14 residues. Germline loops: CDR1 MNHEY, CDR2 SMNVEV (reference sequence). Here the CDR3 reads CASRGLDRTDTQYF. CDR3 coding DNA: TGTGCCAGCAGAGGGCTCGACCGCACAGATACGCAGTATTTT.